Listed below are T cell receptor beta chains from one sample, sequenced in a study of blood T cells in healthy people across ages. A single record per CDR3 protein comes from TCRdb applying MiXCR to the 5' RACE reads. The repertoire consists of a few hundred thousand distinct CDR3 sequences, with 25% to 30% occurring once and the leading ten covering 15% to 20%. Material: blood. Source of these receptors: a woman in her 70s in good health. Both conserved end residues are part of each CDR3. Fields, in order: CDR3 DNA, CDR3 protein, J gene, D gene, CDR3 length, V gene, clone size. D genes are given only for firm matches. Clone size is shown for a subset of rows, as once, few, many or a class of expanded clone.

TGCAGCGTAGGACAGGGAGGCTATGGCTACACCTTC | CSVGQGGYGYTF | TRBJ1-2 | TRBD1 | 12 | TRBV29-1 | few
TGTGCCAGTAGTATAGGGGGTTTCACAGATACGCAGTATTTT | CASSIGGFTDTQYF | TRBJ2-3 | . | 14 | TRBV19 | .
TGTGCCAGCAGCTTAACCCAGCGGGGGGTCCAACAAGAGACCCAGTACTTC | CASSLTQRGVQQETQYF | TRBJ2-5 | TRBD2 | 17 | TRBV5-5 | .
TGCGCCAGCAGCTTGGGCCTCACCGGGGAGCTGTTTTTT | CASSLGLTGELFF | TRBJ2-2 | . | 13 | TRBV5-1 | .
TGCAGTGCTAGAGATCCGTATGGAAACACCGTATATTTT | CSARDPYGNTVYF | TRBJ1-3 | . | 13 | TRBV20-1 | .
TGCAGTGCTGGGGGGGTCTACTCGCTCCAAGAGACCCAGTACTTC | CSAGGVYSLQETQYF | TRBJ2-5 | TRBD2 | 15 | TRBV20-1 | few
TGCGCCAGCAGCTTGAGGGTCCGGACAGGGGGGAACACTGAAGCTTTCTTT | CASSLRVRTGGNTEAFF | TRBJ1-1 | TRBD1 | 17 | TRBV5-1 | .
TGTGCCAGCAGCCCCGGCCAGGGTGGGCAGAAGCAGTACTTC | CASSPGQGGQKQYF | TRBJ2-7 | . | 14 | TRBV7-2 | once
TGTGCCAGCTCACCAAATCAGGAACAGCACTATGGCTACACCTTC | CASSPNQEQHYGYTF | TRBJ1-2 | . | 15 | TRBV18 | .
TGCGCCAGCAGCGACGGGACAGGGGTTTTCCCTGAAGCCTTCTTT | CASSDGTGVFPEAFF | TRBJ1-1 | TRBD1 | 15 | TRBV5-1 | .
TGTGCCAGCAGCTTCGGGACTAGCTACACAGATACGCAGTATTTT | CASSFGTSYTDTQYF | TRBJ2-3 | TRBD2 | 15 | TRBV7-2 | .
TGCGCCAGCAGCCAAGAACCTCAGATGAACACTGAAGCTTTCTTT | CASSQEPQMNTEAFF | TRBJ1-1 | . | 15 | TRBV4-3 | many
TGCGCCAGCAGGTCGTCGAGTAGCTTCTACGATGAGCAGTTCTTC | CASRSSSSFYDEQFF | TRBJ2-1 | . | 15 | TRBV4-1 | few
TGTGCCAGCAGCACTTGGGGTAGCCGGGGGAATGAGCAGTTCTTC | CASSTWGSRGNEQFF | TRBJ2-1 | . | 15 | TRBV12-3/TRBV12-4 | .
TGTGCCAGCAGCGCACGCAGGGCAACCGGGGAGCTGTTTTTT | CASSARRATGELFF | TRBJ2-2 | . | 14 | TRBV9 | few
TGTGCCAGCAGTCCGATATCGACAGCAGATGGCTACACCTTC | CASSPISTADGYTF | TRBJ1-2 | . | 14 | TRBV27 | many
TGTGCCAGCAGCGTAGCCGTGGGCTGGGATACGCAGTATTTT | CASSVAVGWDTQYF | TRBJ2-3 | . | 14 | TRBV9 | .
TGTGCCAGCAGCATTAAATACGATACGCAGTATTTT | CASSIKYDTQYF | TRBJ2-3 | . | 12 | TRBV7-2 | .
TGCGCCAGCAGGAGGGTCACGAACACCGGGGAGCTGTTTTTT | CASRRVTNTGELFF | TRBJ2-2 | . | 14 | TRBV5-1 | few
TGTGCCAGCACTTTCGCGAGCGGGGGTTACAATGAGCAGTTCTTC | CASTFASGGYNEQFF | TRBJ2-1 | TRBD2 | 15 | TRBV7-2 | .
TGTGCCAGCAGTCCTAGACAGGGAGACAAACTGTTTTTT | CASSPRQGDKLFF | TRBJ1-4 | TRBD1 | 13 | TRBV12-3/TRBV12-4 | few
TGCAGTGGTCGACAGGGGAATGAGCAGTTCTTC | CSGRQGNEQFF | TRBJ2-1 | TRBD1 | 11 | TRBV20-1 | .
TGCAGTGCGTGGACAGGGTACGTGCAGTACTTC | CSAWTGYVQYF | TRBJ2-7 | TRBD1 | 11 | TRBV20-1 | .
TGTGCCAGCAGCGGACGCCCAAAGTACACAGATACGCAGTATTTT | CASSGRPKYTDTQYF | TRBJ2-3 | . | 15 | TRBV5-6 | few
TGCAGCGCGGGCGAATCCGAGGGAGAGCAGTTCTTC | CSAGESEGEQFF | TRBJ2-1 | . | 12 | TRBV29-1 | few
TGTGCCAGCAGCTTAGATCTAACTGTGGAGACCCAGTACTTC | CASSLDLTVETQYF | TRBJ2-5 | . | 14 | TRBV11-2 | few
TGTGCCAGCTCACCACGGGACCAAGGGGGCTACACCTTC | CASSPRDQGGYTF | TRBJ1-2 | . | 13 | TRBV18 | few
TGTGCCAGCAGTCACTCGACAGGGAGCGCTGAAGCTTTCTTT | CASSHSTGSAEAFF | TRBJ1-1 | TRBD1 | 14 | TRBV5-7 | .
TGTGCCAGCAGCCAACAAGTTTTGGGGTCGGGCACTGAAGCTTTCTTT | CASSQQVLGSGTEAFF | TRBJ1-1 | . | 16 | TRBV14 | .
TGTGCCAGCAGCACACGACAGGGAGGTGAGCAGTTCTTC | CASSTRQGGEQFF | TRBJ2-1 | . | 13 | TRBV14 | few
TGTGCCAGTAAACAGTCCTACTCTGGAAACACCATATATTTT | CASKQSYSGNTIYF | TRBJ1-3 | . | 14 | TRBV19 | .
TGTGCCAGCAGTTTAGGTAACGAGCAGTACTTC | CASSLGNEQYF | TRBJ2-7 | . | 11 | TRBV27 | .
TGTGCCAGCAGCTTAGGAAAGGGATTGAGGACTGAAGCTTTCTTT | CASSLGKGLRTEAFF | TRBJ1-1 | . | 15 | TRBV7-6 | .